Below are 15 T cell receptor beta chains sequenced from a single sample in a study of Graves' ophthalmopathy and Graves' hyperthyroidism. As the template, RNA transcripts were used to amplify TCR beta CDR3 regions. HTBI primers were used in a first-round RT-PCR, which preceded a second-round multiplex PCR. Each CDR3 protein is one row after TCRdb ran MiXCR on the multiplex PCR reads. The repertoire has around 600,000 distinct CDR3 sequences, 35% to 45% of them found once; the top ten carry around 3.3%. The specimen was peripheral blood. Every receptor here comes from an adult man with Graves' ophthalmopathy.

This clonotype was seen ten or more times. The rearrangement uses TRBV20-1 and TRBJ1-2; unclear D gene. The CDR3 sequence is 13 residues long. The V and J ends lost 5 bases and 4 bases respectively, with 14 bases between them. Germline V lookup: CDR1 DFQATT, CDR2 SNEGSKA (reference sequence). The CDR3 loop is CSALAPGGYGYTF. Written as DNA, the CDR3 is TGCAGTGCTCTGGCCCCGGGAGGCTATGGCTACACCTTC.

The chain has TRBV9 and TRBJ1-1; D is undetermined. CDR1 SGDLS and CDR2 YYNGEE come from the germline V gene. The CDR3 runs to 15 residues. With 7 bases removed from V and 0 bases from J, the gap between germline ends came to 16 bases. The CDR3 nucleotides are TGTGCCAGCTCACCCCCCAGGCAGCTGAACACTGAAGCTTTCTTT. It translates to CASSPPRQLNTEAFF.

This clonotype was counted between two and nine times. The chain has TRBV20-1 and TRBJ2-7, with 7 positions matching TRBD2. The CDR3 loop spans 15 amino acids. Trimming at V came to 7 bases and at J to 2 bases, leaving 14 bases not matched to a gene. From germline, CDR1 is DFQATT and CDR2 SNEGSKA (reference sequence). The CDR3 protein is CSVCRASGCPYEQYF. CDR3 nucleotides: TGCAGTGTTTGTAGGGCTAGCGGTTGCCCCTACGAGCAGTACTTC.

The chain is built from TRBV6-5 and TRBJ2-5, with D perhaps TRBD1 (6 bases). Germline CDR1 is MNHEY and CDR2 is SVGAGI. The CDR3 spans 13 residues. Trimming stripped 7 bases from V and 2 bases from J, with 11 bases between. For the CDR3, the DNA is TGTGCCAGCAACACAGGACAGCAAGAGACCCAGTACTTC. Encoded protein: CASNTGQQETQYF.

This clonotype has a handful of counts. CDR3 DNA: TGTGCCAGCAGTGTTCAGGGGGCTTACGAGCAGTACTTC. Translating it yields CASSVQGAYEQYF. This chain links TRBV14 with TRBJ2-7, with 8 positions matching TRBD1. The CDR3 contains 13 residues. The germline V gene has CDR1 SGHDN and CDR2 FVKESK. The trim removed 6 bases at V and 4 bases at J, leaving 5 bases unmatched.

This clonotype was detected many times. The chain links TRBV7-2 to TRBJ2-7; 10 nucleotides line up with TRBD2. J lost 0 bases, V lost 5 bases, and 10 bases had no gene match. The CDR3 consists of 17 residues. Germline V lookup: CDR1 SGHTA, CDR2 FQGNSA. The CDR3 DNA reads TGTGCCAGCAGCGTACGAAATAGCGGGGGGTCCTCCTACGAGCAGTACTTC. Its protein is CASSVRNSGGSSYEQYF.

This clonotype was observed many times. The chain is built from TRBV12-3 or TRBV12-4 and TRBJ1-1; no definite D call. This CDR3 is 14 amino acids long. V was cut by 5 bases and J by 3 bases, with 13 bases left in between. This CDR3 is CASSERDGDTEAFF. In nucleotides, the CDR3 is TGTGCCAGCAGTGAAAGAGACGGAGACACTGAAGCTTTCTTT.

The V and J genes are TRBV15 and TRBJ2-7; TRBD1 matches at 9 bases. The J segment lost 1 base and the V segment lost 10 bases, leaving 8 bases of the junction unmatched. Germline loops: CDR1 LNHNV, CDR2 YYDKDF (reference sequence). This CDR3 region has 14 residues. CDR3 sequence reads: CASLHGTGSYEQYF. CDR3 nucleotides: TGTGCCAGCCTCCACGGGACAGGGTCCTACGAGCAGTACTTC.

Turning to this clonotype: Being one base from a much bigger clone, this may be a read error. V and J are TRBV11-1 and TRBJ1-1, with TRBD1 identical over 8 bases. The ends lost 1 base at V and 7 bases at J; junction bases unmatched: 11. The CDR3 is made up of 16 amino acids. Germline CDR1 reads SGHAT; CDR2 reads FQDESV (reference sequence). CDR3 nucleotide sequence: TGTGCCAGCAGCTTAGGGGCAGGGGGCGCGGGGAGTGAAGCTTTCTTT. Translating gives CASSLGAGGAGSEAFF.

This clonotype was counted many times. The CDR3 DNA reads TGTGCCAGCAGCTTAGGGTACCAGGGGGCGAATAATTCACCCCTCCACTTT. Translated: CASSLGYQGANNSPLHF. The chain links TRBV7-9 to TRBJ1-6; TRBD1 matches 8 bases. CDR1 is SEHNR and CDR2 is FQNEAQ in the germline V gene (reference sequence). J lost 5 bases, V lost 1 base, and 7 bases had no gene match. This CDR3 contains 17 residues. Full variable domain (outside the CDR3, taken from reference TRBV7-9 and TRBJ1-6): DTGVSQNPRHKITKRGQNVTFRCDPISEHNRLYWYRQTLGQGPEFLTYFQNEAQLEKSRLLSDRFSAERPKGSFSTLEIQRTEQGDSAMYLCASSLGYQGANNSPLHFGNGTRLTVT.

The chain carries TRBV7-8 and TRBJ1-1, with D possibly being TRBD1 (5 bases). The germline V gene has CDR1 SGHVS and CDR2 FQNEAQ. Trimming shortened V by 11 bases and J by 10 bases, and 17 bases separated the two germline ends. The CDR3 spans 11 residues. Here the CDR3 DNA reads TGTGCCTGGGGACGGCGGGGGAGAGCTTTCTTT. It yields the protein CAWGRRGRAFF. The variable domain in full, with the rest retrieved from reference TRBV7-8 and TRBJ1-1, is GAGVSQSPRYKVAKRGQDVALRCDPISGHVSLFWYQQALGQGPEFLTYFQNEAQLDKSGLPSDRFFAERPEGSVSTLKIQRTQQEDSAVYLCAWGRRGRAFFGQGTRLTVV.

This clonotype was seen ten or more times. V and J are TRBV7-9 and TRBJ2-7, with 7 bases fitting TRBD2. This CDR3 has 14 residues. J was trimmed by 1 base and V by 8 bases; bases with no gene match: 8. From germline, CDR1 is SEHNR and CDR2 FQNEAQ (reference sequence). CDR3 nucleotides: TGTGCCAGCTCCACCCTAGCGGAGTCCTACGAGCAGTACTTC. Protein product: CASSTLAESYEQYF. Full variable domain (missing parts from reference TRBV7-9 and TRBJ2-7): DTGVSQNPRHKITKRGQNVTFRCDPISEHNRLYWYRQTLGQGPEFLTYFQNEAQLEKSRLLSDRFSAERPKGSFSTLEIQRTEQGDSAMYLCASSTLAESYEQYFGPGTRLTVT.

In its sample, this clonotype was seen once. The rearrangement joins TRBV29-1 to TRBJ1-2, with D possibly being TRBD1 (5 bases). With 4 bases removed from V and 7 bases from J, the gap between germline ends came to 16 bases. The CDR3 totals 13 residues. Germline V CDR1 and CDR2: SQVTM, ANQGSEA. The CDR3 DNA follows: TGCAGCGTTGGGTGGGACGGCCCTTCTGGCTACACCTTC. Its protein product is CSVGWDGPSGYTF. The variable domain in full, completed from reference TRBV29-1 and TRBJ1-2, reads SAVISQKPSRDICQRGTSLTIQCQVDSQVTMMFWYRQQPGQSLTLIATANQGSEATYESGFVIDKFPISRPNLTFSTLTVSNMSPEDSSIYLCSVGWDGPSGYTFGSGTRLTVV.

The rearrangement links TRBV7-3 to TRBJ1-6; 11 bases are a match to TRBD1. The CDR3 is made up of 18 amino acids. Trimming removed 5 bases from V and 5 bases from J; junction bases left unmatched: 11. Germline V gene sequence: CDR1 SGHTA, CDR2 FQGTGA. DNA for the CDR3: TGTGCCAGCAGCCCCCCACAGGGACAGGGGGAGGATAATTCACCCCTCCACTTT. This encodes CASSPPQGQGEDNSPLHF.

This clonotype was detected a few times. The CDR3, as DNA: TGCGCCAGCAGCCCGGATGCGGGGGGCTCCCTACACGTCCTGACTTTC. It specifies CASSPDAGGSLHVLTF. The chain combines TRBV5-1 with TRBJ2-6, with 8 nucleotides matching TRBD2. CDR3 length equals 16 residues. V shed 4 bases, J shed 11 bases, and the junction held 14 bases outside the gene matches. Germline CDR1 SGHRS, CDR2 YFSETQ.